This paragraph covers one T cell receptor (beta chain) sequence. Its specificity is not known. cDNA libraries for TCR alpha and TCR beta, carrying sample barcodes and UMIs, came from 5'RACE with constant-segment primers. TCRdb analysed the 5' RACE reads with MiXCR anew, one entry per CDR3 protein. Of around 200,000 distinct CDR3 sequences listed, 20% to 25% are singletons. The sample originates from a study of T-cell memory formation after mild COVID-19. Study-wide background: TCR clusters largely stayed donor specific.

V lost 0 bases and J lost 4; bases outside the gene matches: 5. The CDR3 is made up of 16 amino acids. CDR1 and CDR2 from the germline V gene are LNHNV and YYDKDF (reference sequence). Findings and limits, study-wide: The CD4+ clones that contracted clustered mainly within CM and EM, and the CD8+ clones concentrated in EMRA.

Sequencing was performed on PBMCs or a T cell subset sorted from them (not recorded which). The chain links TRBV15 to TRBJ2-3; 9 bases line up with TRBD2. The TCR comes from an adult woman who had mild COVID-19 (a few samples of this study predate the infection). Cell type and time point are not known. As DNA, the CDR3 is TGTGCCACCAGCAGAGATAGGGCGGGAGGGCCAGATACGCAGTATTTT. It specifies CATSRDRAGGPDTQYF.